This T cell receptor (beta chain) was obtained from a study of T cells in pancreatic ductal adenocarcinoma. Surgery without prior neoadjuvant therapy was the treatment of the selected pancreatic ductal adenocarcinoma patients. Clones were read by immunoSEQ multiplex PCR, and TCRdb kept only the in-frame ones, dropping some. This table has around 94,000 clones, roughly 96% appearing once. Study observations and caveats: Unique clonotypes were approximately 8-fold more numerous in blood than in tumor. Blood clonality (roughly 0.07) did not differ significantly from tumor (about 0.12).

On this clone itself: Its cognate antigen is unknown.

Sequenced: PBMCs. The clonotype was recovered from a human donor with pancreatic ductal adenocarcinoma.

As DNA, the CDR3 is TGTGCCAGCAGCTTAGGCCAGGGGGATGGCTACACCTTC. Encoded protein: CASSLGQGDGYTF. V gene TRBV5-6 combines with J gene TRBJ1-2, with 7 bases that match TRBD1. Trimming removed 2 bases from V and 6 bases from J; junction bases left unmatched: 4. This CDR3 is built from 13 residues. CDR1 is SGHDT, CDR2 YYEEEE, per germline.